The 13 T cell receptor beta chains in this list originate from one sample, sequenced in a study of OX40 agonist ivuxolimab in advanced cancers. Sequencing was performed with immunoSEQ multiplex PCR; in TCRdb, only in-frame clones are kept and a portion is missing. Of tens of thousands of clones detected, approximately 91% appear once; the ten largest clones hold 3% to 4%. The material was CD4+ or CD8+ T cells sorted from blood, obtained in a trial of the OX40 agonist ivuxolimab. The receptors here all came from an adult with an advanced solid tumor such as melanoma, head and neck, liver or kidney cancer.

A single count supports this clone. The chain uses TRBV19 and TRBJ1-1; D uncertain. Germline loops: CDR1 LNHDA, CDR2 SQIVND (reference sequence). The CDR3 runs 16 residues. V was trimmed by 5 bases and J by 0 bases, leaving 16 bases between them. The CDR3 coding sequence is TGTGCCAGTAGTGCTTTGAGGACGGGGATGAACACTGAAGCTTTCTTT. The encoded protein is CASSALRTGMNTEAFF.

The chain uses TRBV27 and TRBJ2-3, with D unresolved. V was pared by 5 bases and J by 6 bases, with 9 bases between. Germline V gene lookup returns CDR1 MNHEY and CDR2 SMNVEV (reference sequence). The CDR3 has 12 residues. CDR3 region: CASSPRLDTQYF. As DNA, the CDR3 is TGTGCCAGCAGTCCTCGACTGGATACGCAGTATTTT.

V and J are TRBV19 and TRBJ2-2; possibly TRBD1 for D (5 bases). V lost 2 bases and J 6 bases, leaving 7 bases between the germline ends. This CDR3 comprises 13 residues. Germline V CDR1 and CDR2: LNHDA, SQIVND (reference sequence). This CDR3 is CASSIWGAGELFF. The CDR3 DNA reads as TGTGCCAGTAGTATATGGGGCGCCGGGGAGCTGTTTTTT.

This chain joins TRBV11-2 and TRBJ1-2; weak D call: TRBD1 (6 bases). The CDR3 runs to 16 residues. CDR1 is SGHAT and CDR2 is FQNNGV in the germline V gene. Trimming shortened V by 4 bases and J by 8 bases, and 23 bases separated the two germline ends. The CDR3 loop is CASSYGTLGVGWGYTF. The DNA of the CDR3 is TGTGCCAGCAGCTACGGGACATTGGGGGTTGGTTGGGGCTACACCTTC.

V and J are TRBV29-1 and TRBJ2-3, with 8 bases lining up with TRBD1. This CDR3 is built from 13 residues. The J segment lost 4 bases and the V segment lost 7 bases, leaving 7 bases of the junction unmatched. Germline V gene lookup returns CDR1 SQVTM and CDR2 ANQGSEA. The CDR3 is CSAEQGEADTQYF. The CDR3 DNA sequence: TGCAGCGCCGAACAGGGGGAGGCAGATACGCAGTATTTT.

V gene TRBV19 combines with J gene TRBJ2-1; weak D call: TRBD2 (5 bases). The V gene lost 0 bases and the J gene lost 12 bases, with 12 bases spanning the gap. The CDR3 extends over 13 amino acids. Germline values: CDR1 LNHDA, CDR2 SQIVND (reference sequence). CDR3 region: CASSIDMSGGQFF. The CDR3 nucleotides read TGTGCCAGTAGTATAGATATGAGCGGTGGGCAGTTCTTC.

This chain joins TRBV6-5 and TRBJ2-5; tentatively, D is TRBD2 (5 bases). Per germline, CDR1 MNHEY and CDR2 SVGAGI. This CDR3 has 15 amino acids. V shed 0 bases and J shed 4 bases, with 12 bases lying between them. Here the CDR3 DNA reads TGTGCCAGCAGTTACTCGCCACTAGGAGGAGAGACCCAGTACTTC. Its translation is CASSYSPLGGETQYF.

A single count supports this clone. The chain employs TRBV2 and TRBJ2-4; 11 bases align to TRBD2. This CDR3 spans 19 amino acids. Per the germline V gene, CDR1 is SNHLY and CDR2 is FYNNEI. J was trimmed by 1 base and V by 7 bases; bases with no gene match: 15. CDR3 region: CASKETGLADGVAKNIQYF. The CDR3 DNA sequence: TGTGCCAGCAAGGAGACGGGACTAGCGGATGGCGTGGCCAAAAACATTCAGTACTTC.

The chain recombines TRBV28 with TRBJ1-1, with unresolved D. Germline CDR1 reads MDHEN; CDR2 reads SYDVKM. The V and J ends lost 8 bases and 1 base respectively, with 8 bases between them. This CDR3 spans 12 amino acids. CDR3 amino acids: CASQDPNTEAFF. The CDR3 DNA reads as TGTGCCAGCCAAGACCCGAACACTGAAGCTTTCTTT.

The rearrangement uses TRBV5-6 and TRBJ2-7, with 7 bases aligning to TRBD1. This CDR3 has 15 amino acids. Losses at the gene ends were 3 bases for V and 2 bases for J; bases not matched to a gene: 8. Germline V gene sequence: CDR1 SGHDT, CDR2 YYEEEE. CDR3 DNA: TGTGCCAGCAGCTCCTTCCGGACAGGCCCCTACGAGCAGTACTTC. Protein product: CASSSFRTGPYEQYF.

This sequence joins TRBV7-9 and TRBJ2-7, with D possibly being TRBD2 (5 bases). V was clipped by 1 base and J by 3 bases, with 7 bases between them. The CDR3 contains 13 residues. Germline V lookup: CDR1 SEHNR, CDR2 FQNEAQ (reference sequence). CDR3 bases: TGTGCCAGCAGCTTAGACGGGGACTACGAGCAGTACTTC. The encoded protein is CASSLDGDYEQYF.

This clone showed up just a few times. The rearrangement links TRBV6-1 to TRBJ2-5, with D tentatively TRBD1 or TRBD2 (5 bases each). CDR1 is MNHNS, CDR2 SASEGT, per germline. The CDR3 loop spans 13 amino acids. Deletions cut 3 bases from V and 5 bases from J, with 10 bases between. CDR3 in DNA: TGTGCCAGCAGTGACGGGGCCGAGGAGACCCAGTACTTC. It translates to CASSDGAEETQYF.

The chain carries TRBV9 and TRBJ2-3; D gene unclear. CDR1 and CDR2 (germline): SGDLS, YYNGEE. V gave up 4 bases and J gave up 0 bases, with 12 bases separating them. The CDR3 is made up of 15 amino acids. As DNA, the CDR3 is TGTGCCAGCAGCTTTCTGAGACTTAGCACAGATACGCAGTATTTT. This encodes CASSFLRLSTDTQYF.